Below are 29 T cell receptor beta chains sequenced from a single sample in a study of control samples from healthy donors and cancer patients. Data came from immunoSEQ multiplex PCR; TCRdb stores just in-frame clones and leaves some out. The sample comprises 110,000 to 150,000 clones, roughly 94% of which are singletons, and 14% rests with the top ten. Sequenced input: PBMCs. These receptors came from a man in his 60s with colorectal cancer.

The V gene is TRBV24-1, the J gene TRBJ1-2, with D possibly TRBD1 on 6 matching bases. Deletions cut 7 bases from V and 6 bases from J, with 17 bases between. CDR1 and CDR2 (germline): KGHDR, SFDVKD. The CDR3 has 14 residues. The CDR3 spells CATSDGGGGHGYTF. CDR3 nucleotide sequence: TGTGCCACCAGCGATGGAGGGGGGGGGCATGGCTACACCTTC.

The V and J genes are TRBV7-2 and TRBJ1-1; a weak D match, TRBD1 (5 bases). The germline V gene has CDR1 SGHTA and CDR2 FQGNSA. The CDR3 runs 14 residues. V lost 1 base, J lost 3 bases, and 9 bases lay in between. The CDR3 nucleotides read TGTGCCAGCAGCTTAGATCGGGGCTACACTGAAGCTTTCTTT. Amino acids: CASSLDRGYTEAFF.

The DNA for the CDR3 is TGTGCCAGTACCCCTTTACAAGGGGATTATGGCTACACCTTC. Residues: CASTPLQGDYGYTF. This chain uses TRBV19 with TRBJ1-2, with TRBD1 as a possible D gene (5 bases). This CDR3 contains 14 residues. Trimming took 7 bases from V and 5 from J, leaving 17 bases between them. Germline V gene lookup returns CDR1 LNHDA and CDR2 SQIVND (reference sequence).

The chain uses TRBV14 and TRBJ1-2, with 7 bases fitting TRBD1. This CDR3 region has 16 residues. CDR1 and CDR2 from the germline V gene are SGHDN and FVKESK. Trimming at V came to 3 bases and at J to 0 bases, leaving 7 bases not matched to a gene. CDR3 nucleotides: TGTGCCAGCAGCCAGAGACAGGGAAAAGCTAACTATGGCTACACCTTC. Its protein is CASSQRQGKANYGYTF.

The rearrangement joins TRBV2 to TRBJ1-2; 8 bases match TRBD1. The CDR3 runs 15 residues. V was clipped by 7 bases and J by 4 bases; unmatched bases: 11. The germline gives CDR1 SNHLY, CDR2 FYNNEI. The CDR3 here is CASTGDRLLGYGYTF. DNA for the CDR3: TGTGCCAGCACCGGGGACAGGTTACTAGGCTATGGCTACACCTTC.

The chain is built from TRBV19 and TRBJ1-1; a possible D gene is TRBD1 (6 bases). Germline V gives CDR1 LNHDA, CDR2 SQIVND (reference sequence). CDR3 length: 16 amino acids. V lost 5 bases and J 0 bases, leaving 16 bases between the germline ends. The CDR3 DNA is TGTGCCAGTAGTCCAGGACAGTACCCAATGAACACTGAAGCTTTCTTT. This encodes CASSPGQYPMNTEAFF.

The CDR3 nucleotides read TGTGCCAGTATGCTCTCCGGGACAGGGGGGTCACCCCTCCACTTT. Residues: CASMLSGTGGSPLHF. This chain links TRBV2 with TRBJ1-6, with TRBD1 matching 11 bases. This CDR3 is built from 15 residues. V gave up 9 bases and J gave up 10 bases; unmatched junction bases: 11. Germline assignment: CDR1 SNHLY and CDR2 FYNNEI.

The chain combines TRBV24-1 with TRBJ1-5; 7 positions match TRBD1. J was trimmed by 9 bases and V by 3 bases; bases with no gene match: 7. The germline V gene has CDR1 KGHDR and CDR2 SFDVKD. This CDR3 spans 14 amino acids. As DNA, the CDR3 is TGTGCCACCAGTGATACAGGGGCCGTCGGGCCCCAGCATTTT. This gives the protein CATSDTGAVGPQHF.

The CDR3 nucleotides are TGTGCCAGTAGTACTCCCGGGACACCGGCTAACTATGGCTACACCTTC. It encodes CASSTPGTPANYGYTF. This chain uses TRBV19 with TRBJ1-2, with a tentative D call TRBD1 (6 bases). The CDR3 is made up of 16 amino acids. In germline, CDR1 is LNHDA, CDR2 SQIVND (reference sequence). The V end lost 4 bases, the J end lost 0 bases, and 15 bases lay between the germline ends.

The rearrangement joins TRBV19 to TRBJ2-2; the D gene is possibly TRBD2 (5 bases). Trimming took 7 bases from V and 4 from J, leaving 10 bases between them. Germline CDR1 reads LNHDA; CDR2 reads SQIVND (reference sequence). The CDR3 consists of 13 residues. The DNA for the CDR3 is TGTGCCAGTACTCGGGCGGGCACCGGGGAGCTGTTTTTT. The encoded protein is CASTRAGTGELFF.

The chain employs TRBV6-1 and TRBJ2-3; D not resolved. From germline, CDR1 is MNHNS and CDR2 SASEGT. Trimming cost V 3 bases and J 0 bases, with 16 bases left between them. This CDR3 is 17 amino acids long. The CDR3 DNA follows: TGTGCCAGCAGTGATACCCTAGACACAACTAGCACAGATACGCAGTATTTT. Translation gives CASSDTLDTTSTDTQYF.

The CDR3 nucleotides read TGTGCCAGCAGCGTCAGCGGGGGGGACGAGCAGTACTTC. It codes for CASSVSGGDEQYF. The V gene is TRBV9, the J gene TRBJ2-7; TRBD2 matches 10 bases. The junction had 1 base not matched to a gene; V was cut back by 2 bases and J by 5 bases. This CDR3 has 13 residues. Germline CDR1 is SGDLS and CDR2 is YYNGEE.

The J gene is TRBJ1-3, the V gene TRBV5-1; a weak D match, TRBD1 (6 bases). The germline CDR1 and CDR2 sequences are SGHRS and YFSETQ. Trimming pared 0 bases from V and 4 bases from J, leaving 8 bases between. This CDR3 is 14 amino acids long. CDR3 loop: CASSLAGVGNTIYF. As DNA, the CDR3 is TGCGCCAGCAGCTTGGCAGGGGTCGGAAACACCATATATTTT.

The V gene is TRBV5-1, the J gene TRBJ2-7; 7 nucleotides match TRBD1. This CDR3 contains 14 residues. The junction had 9 bases not matched to a gene; V was cut back by 2 bases and J by 7 bases. Germline values: CDR1 SGHRS, CDR2 YFSETQ. The CDR3 sequence: CASSFRQGPGEQYF. CDR3 bases: TGCGCCAGCAGCTTTCGACAGGGACCAGGGGAGCAGTACTTC.

The chain combines TRBV4-1 with TRBJ1-5; D is unresolved. The CDR3 spans 13 residues. Trimming cost V 4 bases and J 4 bases, with 8 bases left between them. Germline assignment: CDR1 MGHRA and CDR2 YSYEKL. The CDR3 bases are TGCGCCAGCAGCCGGCAGCAGAATCAGCCCCAGCATTTT. It specifies CASSRQQNQPQHF.

The chain joins TRBV5-1 to TRBJ1-4, with D hard to call. V lost 4 bases, J lost 8 bases, and 12 bases lay in between. From germline, CDR1 is SGHRS and CDR2 YFSETQ. This CDR3 spans 13 amino acids. The CDR3 DNA follows: TGCGCCAGCAGCACAGCACCGCAGGAAAAACTGTTTTTT. Its translation: CASSTAPQEKLFF.

Only one count was recorded for this clone. The chain has TRBV27 and TRBJ2-7, with TRBD2 identical over 8 bases. The CDR3 consists of 14 residues. J gave up 2 bases and V 6 bases, and 6 bases lay outside the gene matches. Per the germline V gene, CDR1 is MNHEY and CDR2 is SMNVEV (reference sequence). In DNA form, the CDR3 reads TGTGCCAGCAGGAACGGGGGGGCCGCCTACGAGCAGTACTTC. Its translation: CASRNGGAAYEQYF.

V gene TRBV6-5 combines with J gene TRBJ1-1; D is ambiguous. The CDR3 is made up of 13 amino acids. Germline V gives CDR1 MNHEY, CDR2 SVGAGI. Trimming took off 6 bases at V and 5 bases at J, with 13 bases between the two ends. The CDR3 loop reads CASRKGTATEAFF. In nucleotides, the CDR3 is TGTGCCAGCAGGAAGGGAACCGCGACTGAAGCTTTCTTT.

V is TRBV5-6 and J is TRBJ2-1; 9 bases fit TRBD2. CDR3 length: 16 amino acids. V was pared by 0 bases and J by 9 bases, with 10 bases of the junction left unmatched. Germline V gene lookup returns CDR1 SGHDT and CDR2 YYEEEE. Here the CDR3 reads CASSLVPRGGQSEQFF. The CDR3 DNA reads TGTGCCAGCAGCTTGGTCCCGCGGGGGGGCCAAAGTGAGCAGTTCTTC.

This clone was observed once. V is TRBV5-1 and J is TRBJ2-5, with 8 bases fitting TRBD1. With 1 base clipped from V and 3 bases from J, the junction kept 2 bases outside the gene matches. In germline, CDR1 is SGHRS, CDR2 YFSETQ. This CDR3 has 14 amino acids. CDR3 residues: CASSLNRGKETQYF. The DNA of the CDR3 is TGCGCCAGCAGCTTGAACAGGGGGAAAGAGACCCAGTACTTC.

The V gene is TRBV6-2 or TRBV6-3, the J gene TRBJ1-6, with TRBD1 matching over 7 bases. CDR1 MNHEY and CDR2 SVGEGT come from the germline V gene. The CDR3 has 18 residues. With V trimmed by 0 bases and J by 0 bases, 5 bases remained unmatched. The CDR3 loop reads CASSYSTTGSSYNSPLHF. The DNA of the CDR3 is TGTGCCAGCAGTTACTCGACGACAGGGAGCTCCTATAATTCACCCCTCCACTTT.

This chain joins TRBV2 and TRBJ1-6; TRBD1 matches 8 bases. The CDR3 covers 14 residues. Germline loops: CDR1 SNHLY, CDR2 FYNNEI. V shed 6 bases, J shed 10 bases, and the junction held 8 bases outside the gene matches. The CDR3 sequence is CASRTGQGRSPLHF. The DNA of the CDR3 is TGTGCCAGCAGAACCGGACAGGGCCGCTCACCCCTCCACTTT.

This clone was seen only once. V is TRBV7-9 and J is TRBJ1-1; unclear D gene. This CDR3 has 12 amino acids. CDR1 SEHNR and CDR2 FQNEAQ come from the germline V gene (reference sequence). The ends were cut back, 1 base at V and 4 bases at J, with 4 bases in the middle. CDR3 nucleotides: TGTGCCAGCAGCTTAGAGGTCACTGAAGCTTTCTTT. The encoded protein is CASSLEVTEAFF.

The V and J genes are TRBV30 and TRBJ2-1, with unresolved D. Trimming left V 5 bases short and J 10 bases short, with 12 bases between. There are 11 residues in the CDR3. Germline V gene data show CDR1 as GTSNPN and CDR2 as SVGIG (reference sequence). CDR3 region: CAWVQDREQFF. The CDR3 DNA reads TGTGCCTGGGTGCAGGACCGGGAGCAGTTCTTC. Looking up the rest from reference TRBV30 and TRBJ2-1 gives the full variable domain: SQTIHQWPATLVQPVGSPLSLECTVEGTSNPNLYWYRQAAGRGLQLLFYSVGIGQISSEVPQNLSASRPQDRQFILSSKKLLLSDSGFYLCAWVQDREQFFGPGTRLTVL.

The J gene is TRBJ2-6, the V gene TRBV5-4, with a tentative D call TRBD1 (6 bases). Germline V gives CDR1 SGHNT, CDR2 YYREEE (reference sequence). The CDR3 is 15 amino acids. Trimming shortened V by 4 bases and J by 2 bases, and 10 bases separated the two germline ends. CDR3 bases: TGTGCCAGCAGCGTACAGGGAACTGGGGCCAACGTCCTGACTTTC. Translating it yields CASSVQGTGANVLTF.

This sequence joins TRBV7-2 and TRBJ2-7; 9 bases fit TRBD1. CDR1 and CDR2 from the germline V gene are SGHTA and FQGNSA. V gave up 4 bases and J gave up 6 bases; unmatched junction bases: 13. The CDR3 totals 16 residues. This CDR3 reads CASSSPGQGIGGEQYF. The CDR3 region has the DNA TGTGCCAGCAGCTCTCCGGGACAGGGAATTGGAGGCGAGCAGTACTTC.

This chain uses TRBV3-1 (or the pseudogene TRBV3-2) with TRBJ2-1; weak D call: TRBD2 (6 bases). Germline assignment: CDR1 LGHDT and CDR2 YNNKEL (reference sequence). Trimming stripped 1 base from V and 5 bases from J, with 9 bases between. The CDR3 extends over 14 amino acids. CDR3 in DNA: TGTGCCAGCAGCCAAGTGGGGGGAAACAATGAGCAGTTCTTC. It translates to CASSQVGGNNEQFF.

The CDR3 sequence is CASSWLGSPLHF. CDR3 DNA sequence: TGTGCCAGCAGTTGGTTGGGGTCACCCCTCCACTTT. V and J are TRBV27 and TRBJ1-6; D ambiguous. The V and J ends lost 4 bases and 10 bases respectively, with 8 bases between them. Germline V lookup: CDR1 MNHEY, CDR2 SMNVEV (reference sequence). The CDR3 extends over 12 amino acids.

This rearrangement joins TRBV4-3 to TRBJ2-5; D gene uncertain. The CDR3 is made up of 13 amino acids. Germline CDR1 is LGHNA and CDR2 is YSLEER. Deletions cut 6 bases from V and 4 bases from J, with 12 bases between. The CDR3 bases are TGCGCCAGCAGTACCGTGATGGGAGAGACCCAGTACTTC. This translates into CASSTVMGETQYF.